This TCR beta chain was documented in a study of T cell changes during pregnancy in multiple sclerosis. This CDR3 is 15 amino acids long. J gave up 2 bases and V 6 bases, and 6 bases lay outside the gene matches. CDR1 and CDR2 from the germline V gene are MDHEN and SYDVKM. Data came from immunoSEQ multiplex PCR; TCRdb stores just in-frame clones and leaves some out. The sample records over 45,000 clones, 75% to 90% being singletons. The sample was peripheral blood, taken in the first trimester of pregnancy. The receptor comes from a female donor in good health, enrolled as a control in a pregnancy study. This chain links TRBV28 with TRBJ2-7; 11 nucleotides match TRBD1. The CDR3 DNA is TGTGCCAGCAGAGCCCCGGGACAGGGGGCCTACGAGCAGTACTTC. It is translated as CASRAPGQGAYEQYF.